The 7 T cell receptor beta chains below all came from one sample that was sequenced in a study of control samples from healthy donors and cancer patients (dated by TCRdb to about 2020). The receptor library was made with the immunoSEQ multiplex PCR assay. TCRdb retrieved this table from immuneACCESS and kept in-frame rearrangements only. Not all clones are present; in checked studies, unresolved V genes account for under half, and no reason is known for the remainder. The sample table records about 130,000 clones; around 96% of these occur just once. Of the sample, 3.6% is held by the ten largest clones. Sequencing input: blood. Receptors were obtained from a man aged 25 to 45 in good health.

The rearrangement links TRBV7-9 to TRBJ1-4; TRBD1 matches 7 bases. The CDR3 has 14 residues. V lost 5 bases and J lost 3; bases outside the gene matches: 3. The germline V gene has CDR1 SEHNR and CDR2 FQNEAQ (reference sequence). This CDR3 is CASSRGTANEKLFF. The CDR3 DNA reads TGTGCCAGCAGCCGCGGGACAGCTAATGAAAAACTGTTTTTT.

This sequence joins TRBV27 and TRBJ1-2; D perhaps matches TRBD1 (5 bases). The V and J ends lost 5 bases and 4 bases respectively, with 17 bases between them. Germline assignment: CDR1 MNHEY and CDR2 SMNVEV (reference sequence). The CDR3 consists of 15 residues. The DNA for the CDR3 is TGTGCCAGCAGTGCCTCGGGGGGGGGATTCTATGGCTACACCTTC. As protein: CASSASGGGFYGYTF.

As DNA, the CDR3 is TGTGCCAGCAGTTCGATGACAGGGGGCACTGAAGCTTTCTTT. Translation: CASSSMTGGTEAFF. The chain is built from TRBV6-6 and TRBJ1-1, with 9 bases matching TRBD1. This CDR3 has 14 residues. After removal of 4 bases from V and 4 bases from J, the junction contained 4 bases not matched to a gene. Germline CDR1 and CDR2: MNHNY and SVGAGI (reference sequence).

The count of this clone is one. This sequence joins TRBV27 and TRBJ2-5; TRBD1 aligns across 9 bases. Losses at the gene ends were 11 bases for V and 0 bases for J; bases not matched to a gene: 7. This CDR3 is 14 amino acids long. Germline V lookup: CDR1 MNHEY, CDR2 SMNVEV (reference sequence). Here the CDR3 reads CACRDRAHQETQYF. The CDR3, as DNA: TGTGCCTGCCGGGACAGGGCCCACCAAGAGACCCAGTACTTC.

V gene TRBV11-2 combines with J gene TRBJ1-1; D unclear. The germline V and J ends were trimmed by 1 base and 1 base, with 13 bases remaining between them. From germline, CDR1 is SGHAT and CDR2 FQNNGV. The CDR3 is 16 residues long. The CDR3 here is CASSLGRGLPNTEAFF. The DNA of the CDR3 is TGTGCCAGCAGCTTAGGCCGCGGGTTGCCGAACACTGAAGCTTTCTTT.

The rearrangement joins TRBV28 to TRBJ2-2; D is undetermined. This CDR3 has 15 amino acids. V shed 7 bases and J shed 2 bases, with 14 bases lying between them. Germline CDR1 reads MDHEN; CDR2 reads SYDVKM. CDR3 amino acids: CASNPPPRNTGELFF. CDR3 nucleotides: TGTGCCAGCAACCCCCCGCCCCGAAACACCGGGGAGCTGTTTTTT.

V gene TRBV6-5 combines with J gene TRBJ1-2; a weak D match, TRBD1 (5 bases). This CDR3 region has 15 residues. The ends were cut back, 3 bases at V and 5 bases at J, with 16 bases in the middle. From germline, CDR1 is MNHEY and CDR2 SVGAGI. In DNA, the CDR3 is TGTGCCAGCAGTTATCGGGGGAAATCATATTATGGCTACACCTTC. Translated: CASSYRGKSYYGYTF.